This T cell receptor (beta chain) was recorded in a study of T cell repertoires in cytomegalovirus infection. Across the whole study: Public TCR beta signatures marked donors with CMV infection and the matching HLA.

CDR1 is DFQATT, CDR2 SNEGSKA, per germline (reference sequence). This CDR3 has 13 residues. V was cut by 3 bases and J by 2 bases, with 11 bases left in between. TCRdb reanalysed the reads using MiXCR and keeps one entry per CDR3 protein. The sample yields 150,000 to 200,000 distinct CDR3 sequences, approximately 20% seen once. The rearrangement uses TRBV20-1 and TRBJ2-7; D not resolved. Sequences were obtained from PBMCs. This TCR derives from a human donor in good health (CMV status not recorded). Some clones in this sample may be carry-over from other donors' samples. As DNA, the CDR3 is TGCAGTGCTAGGGTTCCTCCTACCTACGAGCAGTACTTC. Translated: CSARVPPTYEQYF.